This T cell receptor beta chain is drawn from a study of T cell responses to AZD1222 COVID-19 vaccine. Whole-study results and caveats: Only a handful of AZD1222 recipients tested seropositive at baseline. Samples come after the peak T cell response, not at day 14. Possibly, clonal diversity was underestimated; donors were largely white British and included more females. Across spike, vaccine-associated CD4 TCRs were found, dominant at 160-218 and 743-854.

Turning to this clone: Its cognate antigen is unknown.

The V gene lost 6 bases and the J gene lost 7 bases, with 18 bases spanning the gap. CDR1 is MNHEY, CDR2 SVGAGI, per germline. The CDR3 sequence is 14 residues long. Clones were read by immunoSEQ multiplex PCR, and TCRdb kept only the in-frame ones, dropping some. The sample holds over 45,000 clones, approximately 85% seen once. The sequence was collected from an adult in good health. The material was peripheral blood, obtained on day 0 of MenACWY control vaccination. The chain links TRBV6-5 to TRBJ1-2; a possible D gene is TRBD1 (6 bases). The CDR3 sequence is CASRGAGQGGGYTF. CDR3 sequence (DNA): TGTGCCAGCAGAGGAGCGGGACAAGGTGGTGGCTACACCTTC.